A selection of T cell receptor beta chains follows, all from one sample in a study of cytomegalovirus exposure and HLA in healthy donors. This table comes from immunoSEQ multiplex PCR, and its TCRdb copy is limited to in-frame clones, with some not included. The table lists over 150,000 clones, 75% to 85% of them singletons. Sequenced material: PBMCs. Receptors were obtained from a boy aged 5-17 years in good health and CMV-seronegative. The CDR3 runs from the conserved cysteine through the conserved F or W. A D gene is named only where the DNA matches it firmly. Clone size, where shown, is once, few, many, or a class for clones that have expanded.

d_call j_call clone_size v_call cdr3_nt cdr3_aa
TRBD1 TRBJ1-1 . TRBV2 TGTGCCAGCAGACGGGACAGCAAGAACACTGAAGCTTTCTTT CASRRDSKNTEAFF
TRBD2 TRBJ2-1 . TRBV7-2 TGTGCCAGCAGCTTACTAGCGGGGGTATACAATGAGCAGTTCTTC CASSLLAGVYNEQFF
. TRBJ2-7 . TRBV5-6 TGTGCCAGCAGCGGAGGGACCGAGCAGTACTTC CASSGGTEQYF
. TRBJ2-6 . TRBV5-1 TGCGCCAGCAGCTTCGTCCCCTCTGGGGCCAACGTCCTGACTTTC CASSFVPSGANVLTF
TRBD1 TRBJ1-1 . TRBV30 TGTGCCTGGAGGCCCGGGGACAGGGTACAAACTGAAGCTTTCTTT CAWRPGDRVQTEAFF
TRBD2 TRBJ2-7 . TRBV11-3 TGTGCCAGCAGCACTACTGGACTAGCGGGAGATCGGGGCGAGCAGTACTTC CASSTTGLAGDRGEQYF
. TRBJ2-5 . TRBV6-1 TGTGCCAGCAGAGGTCCCGGGGAGACCCAGTACTTC CASRGPGETQYF
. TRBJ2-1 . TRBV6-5 TGTGCCAGCAGCCCCTATGAAAGCTCCTACAATGAGCAGTTCTTC CASSPYESSYNEQFF
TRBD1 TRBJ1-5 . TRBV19 TGTGCCAGTAGGGACGGACAGGGGAAGAATCAGCCCCAGCATTTT CASRDGQGKNQPQHF
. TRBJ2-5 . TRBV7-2 TGTGCCAGCAGCTTAGTAAGTGACAGTACCCGAGAGACCCAGTACTTC CASSLVSDSTRETQYF
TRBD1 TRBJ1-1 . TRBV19 TGTGCCAGTAGTATAACGGACAGGGGAAGGGCTAACAGTGAAGCTTTCTTT CASSITDRGRANSEAFF
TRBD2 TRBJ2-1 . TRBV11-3 TGTGCCAGCAGCTTAGATTTAGGGACTAGCGTGAATGAGCAGTTCTTC CASSLDLGTSVNEQFF
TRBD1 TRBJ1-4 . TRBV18 TGTGCCAGCTCACAGGGGGCTAATAATGAAAAACTGTTTTTT CASSQGANNEKLFF
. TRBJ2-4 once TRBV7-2 TGTGCCAGCAGCCCTCGACAGGCACCCAAAAACATTCAGTACTTC CASSPRQAPKNIQYF
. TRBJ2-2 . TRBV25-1 TGTGCCAGCAGTGGGGGCCCGGGACTGAGAATTCCCGGGGAGCTGTTTTTT CASSGGPGLRIPGELFF
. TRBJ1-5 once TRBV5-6 TGTGCCAGCAGCTTGCCGGGTCAGCCCCAGCATTTT CASSLPGQPQHF
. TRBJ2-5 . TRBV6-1 TGTGCCACCGACGGACAACGAGGCGAGACCCAGTACTTC CATDGQRGETQYF
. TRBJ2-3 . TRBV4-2 TGTGCCAGCAGCCAAGATAGGGGGACAGATACGCAGTATTTT CASSQDRGTDTQYF
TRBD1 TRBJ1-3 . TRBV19 TGTGCCAGTAGGTTGACAGGGAACTCTGGAAACACCATATATTTT CASRLTGNSGNTIYF